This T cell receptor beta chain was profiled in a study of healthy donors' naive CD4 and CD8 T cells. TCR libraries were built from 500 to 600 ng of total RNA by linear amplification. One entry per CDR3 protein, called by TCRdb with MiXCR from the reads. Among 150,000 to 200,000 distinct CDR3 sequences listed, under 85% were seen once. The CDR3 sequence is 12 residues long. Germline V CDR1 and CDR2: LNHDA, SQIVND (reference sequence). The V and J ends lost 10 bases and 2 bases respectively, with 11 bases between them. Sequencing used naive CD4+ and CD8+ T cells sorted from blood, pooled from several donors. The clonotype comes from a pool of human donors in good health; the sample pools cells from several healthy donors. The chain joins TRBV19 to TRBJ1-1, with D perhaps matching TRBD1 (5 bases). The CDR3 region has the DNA TGTGCCACAGGACACCCCAACACTGAAGCTTTCTTT. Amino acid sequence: CATGHPNTEAFF.